These 23 T cell receptor beta chains came from one sample sequenced in a study of T cell clonality in common variable immunodeficiency. Assay used: immunoSEQ multiplex PCR; TCRdb lists only in-frame clones, some missing. The sample contains tens of thousands of clones, none occurring once; under 2% lies in the top ten. The sequencing input was peripheral blood mononuclear cells. These receptors originate from a person aged 18-70 years in good health.

This clone appeared many times. The read ends 3 residues early relative to the CDR3; the germline J gene fills the gap. This chain joins TRBV19 and TRBJ1-2; TRBD1 is a possible D gene (5 bases). Between the trimmed V and J ends, which lost 8 bases and 4 bases, there was a span of 17 bases. Germline V gene lookup returns CDR1 LNHDA and CDR2 SQIVND (reference sequence). This CDR3 comprises 14 residues. This CDR3 reads CASSLDRQGYGYTF. The sequenced CDR3 bases are TGTGCCAGTTCACTTGACCGCCAGGGCTATGGC.

This clone was detected many times. Germline and junction disagree at one end, which may indicate a read error. The read comes to an end 3 residues before the CDR3 does, leaving the germline J gene to fill in the end. The chain couples TRBV4-2 to TRBJ1-2; D is undetermined. CDR3 length: 16 residues. Germline CDR1 LGHNA, CDR2 YNFKEQ. The CDR3 sequence: CASSQSYRAADYGYTF. CDR3 DNA, as far as it was read: TGCGCCAGCAGCCAGTCATATCGTGCAGCGGATTATGGC.

This clone has just a few counts. The CDR3 here is CASSRGLAGAEQYF. Incomplete CDR3 DNA: TGTGCCAGCAGCCGAGGACTAGCGGGAGCCGAG. J is TRBJ2-7 and V is TRBV5-4, with 13 nucleotides matching TRBD2. The sequence runs out 3 residues before the end of the CDR3; the remainder is reconstructed from the germline J gene. This CDR3 spans 14 amino acids. CDR1 SGHNT and CDR2 YYREEE come from the germline V gene (reference sequence). The V segment lost 4 bases and the J segment 6 bases; nucleotides outside the gene matches: 4.

This clone was seen ten or more times. From the germline J gene comes the end of the CDR3, since the read stops 3 residues before it. V usage is TRBV10-1 and J usage is TRBJ2-3; D perhaps matches TRBD1 (5 bases). Trimming left V 3 bases short and J 7 bases short, with 11 bases between. The CDR3 runs to 13 residues. Germline-derived CDR1 and CDR2 are WNHNN and SYGVQD (reference sequence). The CDR3 here is CASSEGASYTQYF. The CDR3 bases that were read are TGCGCCAGCAGTGAAGGGGCCTCTTATACG.

This clone came up many times. The missing CDR3 end, 3 residues past where the read stops, is filled in from the germline J gene. V and J are TRBV20-1 and TRBJ2-7; no clear D gene. The CDR3 sequence is 11 residues long. V lost 5 bases and J lost 5, with 10 bases in between. Germline values: CDR1 DFQATT, CDR2 SNEGSKA (reference sequence). The CDR3 sequence is CSASKLDEQYF. The sequenced CDR3 bases are TGCAGTGCTTCAAAACTGGACGAG.

This clone was observed many times. The sequence runs out 3 residues before the end of the CDR3; the remainder is reconstructed from the germline J gene. The chain combines TRBV11-3 with TRBJ2-1, with 10 bases that match TRBD1. The germline V gene encodes CDR1 SGHNT and CDR2 YENEEA. Losses at the gene ends were 5 bases for V and 4 bases for J; bases not matched to a gene: 5. The CDR3 length is 15 residues. The part of the CDR3 DNA that was read is TGTGCCAGCAGCGTCGGGACAGGGGTTTACAATGAG. Translated: CASSVGTGVYNE. The CDR3 in full is CASSVGTGVYNEQFF.

This clone was observed at least ten times. The read comes to an end 3 residues before the CDR3 does, leaving the germline J gene to fill in the end. This chain connects TRBV7-2 to TRBJ1-3, with a possible D match to TRBD1 (5 bases). V was trimmed by 1 base and J by 4 bases, leaving 8 bases between them. CDR1 is SGHTA and CDR2 is FQGNSA in the germline V gene. The CDR3 covers 14 residues. The CDR3 reads CASSLGGAGNTIYF. The sequenced CDR3 bases are TGTGCCAGCAGCTTAGGAGGGGCCGGAAACACC.

In this sample, this clone turned up many times. The read ends 3 residues before the CDR3 terminus; that terminus is restored from the germline J gene. This sequence joins TRBV20-1 and TRBJ2-5, with 7 bases that match TRBD1. From germline, CDR1 is DFQATT and CDR2 SNEGSKA (reference sequence). The CDR3 consists of 17 residues. Trimming at V came to 6 bases and at J to 4 bases, leaving 20 bases not matched to a gene. CDR3 residues: CSATLDLTGTVGETQYF. CDR3 bases read: TGCAGTGCCACCCTCGACCTTACTGGGACAGTCGGAGAGACC.

This clone has ten or more counts. The CDR3 goes on 3 residues after the read ends, and that part is filled in from the germline J gene. The chain recombines TRBV4-1 with TRBJ1-4; 11 bases map to TRBD1. Germline V CDR1 and CDR2: MGHRA, YSYEKL. The trim removed 5 bases at V and 4 bases at J, leaving 6 bases unmatched. CDR3 length equals 16 residues. The CDR3 DNA, read in part, is TGCGCCAGCAGCTCCGGACAGGGGGCCTTTAATGAAAAA. It yields the protein CASSSGQGAFNEK. The whole CDR3 protein is CASSSGQGAFNEKLFF.

Many counts were recorded for this clone. The read halts 3 residues ahead of the CDR3 end, with the missing end drawn from the germline J gene. This sequence joins TRBV6-2 or TRBV6-3 and TRBJ2-1, with 7 bases matching TRBD2. Trimming at V came to 5 bases and at J to 9 bases, leaving 7 bases not matched to a gene. From germline, CDR1 is MNHEY and CDR2 SVGEGT. This CDR3 region has 13 residues. The CDR3 loop reads CASSRLAVSEQFF. Incomplete CDR3 DNA: TGTGCCAGCAGTAGGCTAGCGGTGAGTGAG.

This clone was seen at least ten times. The read gets to within 3 residues of the CDR3 end, and the germline J gene fills in the rest. This rearrangement joins TRBV11-2 to TRBJ2-3, with D hard to call. The germline gives CDR1 SGHAT, CDR2 FQNNGV. This CDR3 has 14 amino acids. Trimming left V 1 base short and J 6 bases short, with 11 bases between. CDR3 region: CASSLVRGGDTQYF. The part of the CDR3 DNA that was read is TGTGCCAGCAGCTTAGTCCGCGGTGGCGATACG.

About this clone: The read comes to an end 3 residues before the CDR3 does, leaving the germline J gene to fill in the end. The rearrangement joins TRBV19 to TRBJ2-7, with 11 bases that match TRBD1. The V and J ends lost 7 bases and 6 bases, in that order; junction bases with no gene match: 14. The germline V gene encodes CDR1 LNHDA and CDR2 SQIVND (reference sequence). The CDR3 totals 16 residues. This chain's CDR3 is CASTTGTGGVVGEQYF. The DNA read from the CDR3 is TGTGCCAGTACCACCGGGACAGGGGGAGTGGTGGGCGAG.

At least ten counts were recorded for this clone. The read terminates 3 residues before the CDR3 end, so the remaining end is supplied by the germline J gene. The chain links TRBV5-1 to TRBJ2-1; 7 bases fit TRBD1. V lost 2 bases and J lost 4; bases outside the gene matches: 6. The CDR3 contains 15 residues. The germline gives CDR1 SGHRS, CDR2 YFSETQ. CDR3 in amino acids: CASSLSGTVYNEQFF. The covered CDR3 bases are TGCGCCAGCAGCTTATCCGGGACAGTTTACAATGAG.

In its sample, this clone was seen many times. CDR3 loop: CASSVGQGKEKLFF. Incomplete CDR3 DNA: TGTGCCAGTAGTGTAGGACAGGGGAAGGAAAAA. The genes are TRBV19 and TRBJ1-4; 9 bases agree with TRBD1. Read sequence stops 3 residues before the CDR3 end, and the germline J gene provides the missing end. The CDR3 is 14 residues long. Unmatched junction bases numbered 6, after V lost 5 bases and J lost 8 bases. Germline assignment: CDR1 LNHDA and CDR2 SQIVND (reference sequence).

In its sample, this clone was seen a few times. Coverage ceases 3 residues before the CDR3 finishes, and the germline J gene fills in the end. The genes are TRBV7-9 and TRBJ1-1, with no clear D. Germline loops: CDR1 SEHNR, CDR2 FQNEAQ (reference sequence). The CDR3 is made up of 14 amino acids. The CDR3 loop is CASKGYGEEETAFF. The part of the CDR3 DNA that was read is TGTGCCAGCAAAGGGTATGGCGAGGAAGAGACC.

This clone was recorded at least ten times. Coverage ceases 3 residues before the CDR3 finishes, and the germline J gene fills in the end. This chain uses TRBV5-4 with TRBJ1-1; 9 positions match TRBD1. The CDR3 contains 15 residues. Germline V gene lookup returns CDR1 SGHNT and CDR2 YYREEE (reference sequence). With V trimmed by 0 bases and J by 5 bases, 5 bases remained unmatched. CDR3 sequence: CASSLGQGGSTEAFF. Partial CDR3 DNA: TGTGCCAGCAGCTTGGGACAGGGGGGCTCTACTGAA.

This clone was seen repeatedly, ten times or more. Read data end 3 residues before the CDR3 end; the end is taken from the germline J gene. This sequence joins TRBV5-1 and TRBJ2-2; no definite D call. Germline V gene lookup returns CDR1 SGHRS and CDR2 YFSETQ. V was shortened by 1 base and J by 7 bases, with 11 bases between the two germline ends. This CDR3 contains 14 residues. The covered CDR3 bases are TGCGCCAGCAGCTTGTCGTCTGCGGTCGGGGAG. As protein: CASSLSSAVGE. In full, the CDR3 reads CASSLSSAVGELFF.

This clone was recorded at least ten times. The read is 3 residues too short to cover the CDR3 end, so that end is filled in from the germline J gene. The chain recombines TRBV10-1 with TRBJ2-1; TRBD2 aligns across 11 bases. The junction had 13 bases not matched to a gene; V was cut back by 0 bases and J by 9 bases. CDR1 is WNHNN and CDR2 is SYGVQD in the germline V gene (reference sequence). The CDR3 is 18 residues long. CDR3 DNA, as far as it was read: TGCGCCAGCAGTGAGTCTCTAGCGGGAGGACCCCATGGGAGTGAG. Amino acids: CASSESLAGGPHGSE. The CDR3 as a whole reads CASSESLAGGPHGSEQFF.

This clone has a count of ten or more. Sequencing ends 3 residues short of the CDR3 end; the germline J gene provides the rest. The chain employs TRBV5-6 and TRBJ2-7, with D maybe TRBD1 (5 bases). CDR1 is SGHDT and CDR2 is YYEEEE in the germline V gene. V was shortened by 2 bases and J by 2 bases, with 8 bases between the two germline ends. This CDR3 has 13 amino acids. The covered CDR3 bases are TGTGCCAGCAGCTTCTCAGGGCCCTACGAG. Its translation: CASSFSGPYE. The whole CDR3 protein is CASSFSGPYEQYF.

This clone occurred many times. The CDR3 end lies 3 residues beyond the end of the read and is filled in from the germline J gene. The rearrangement uses TRBV2 and TRBJ1-2, with 8 bases aligning to TRBD1. Germline V gene lookup returns CDR1 SNHLY and CDR2 FYNNEI. This CDR3 contains 14 residues. V gave up 6 bases and J gave up 1 base; unmatched junction bases: 4. The part of the CDR3 DNA that was read is TGTGCCAGCAGAGAGGACAGGGTTAACTATGGC. As protein: CASREDRVNYG. The whole CDR3 is CASREDRVNYGYTF.

This clone occurred many times. The read comes to an end 3 residues before the CDR3 does, leaving the germline J gene to fill in the end. The chain combines TRBV11-3 with TRBJ2-3; 9 bases align to TRBD1. The CDR3 sequence is 15 residues long. J lost 4 bases, V lost 5 bases, and 7 bases had no gene match. Germline CDR1 SGHNT, CDR2 YENEEA. The CDR3 reads CASSALTGGPDTQYF. Incomplete CDR3 DNA: TGTGCCAGCAGCGCCCTCACAGGGGGCCCAGATACG.

This clone was detected only a few times. CDR3 bases read: TGTGCCTGGAGTGACCTCAGGGCTACCTATGGT. Protein sequence: CAWSDLRATYG. The entire CDR3 is CAWSDLRATYGQYF. The chain is built from TRBV30 and TRBJ2-4; D is possibly TRBD1 (5 bases). The read stops 3 residues short of the end of the CDR3; the missing end is completed from the germline J gene. This CDR3 contains 14 residues. The germline CDR1 and CDR2 sequences are GTSNPN and SVGIG (reference sequence).

This clone was picked up many times. The read stops 3 residues short of the end of the CDR3; the missing end is completed from the germline J gene. The rearrangement joins TRBV10-3 to TRBJ2-7; 13 bases align to TRBD2. From germline, CDR1 is ENHRY and CDR2 SYGVKD. J gave up 5 bases and V 5 bases, and 6 bases lay outside the gene matches. The CDR3 consists of 15 residues. The chain's CDR3 is CAISSFGLAGDEQYF. CDR3 DNA, as far as it was read: TGTGCCATCAGTTCCTTCGGACTAGCGGGAGACGAG.